This paragraph covers one T cell receptor (beta chain) sequence. Antigen: not known. TCRdb processed the reads anew with MiXCR; each CDR3 protein has one entry. The table records roughly 730,000 distinct CDR3 sequences, 30% to 40% of them present only once. This specimen comes from a study of T cell repertoires in cytomegalovirus infection. The study, taken as a whole, reports: Frequencies of public TCR beta families were cumulated, and this identified carriers of CMV plus the relevant HLA.

The specimen comprised cultured PBMCs, sampled from culture after CMV antigen stimulation. The sequence derives from a human donor in good health (CMV status not recorded). Some clones in this sample may be carry-over from other donors' samples.

The chain's CDR3 is CASTEGSDTQYF. CDR3 nucleotide sequence: TGTGCCAGCACTGAGGGATCAGATACGCAGTATTTT. The chain links TRBV28 to TRBJ2-3; TRBD2 might be the D (5 bases). Per the germline V gene, CDR1 is MDHEN and CDR2 is SYDVKM. With 7 bases removed from V and 4 bases from J, the gap between germline ends came to 9 bases. CDR3 length equals 12 residues.